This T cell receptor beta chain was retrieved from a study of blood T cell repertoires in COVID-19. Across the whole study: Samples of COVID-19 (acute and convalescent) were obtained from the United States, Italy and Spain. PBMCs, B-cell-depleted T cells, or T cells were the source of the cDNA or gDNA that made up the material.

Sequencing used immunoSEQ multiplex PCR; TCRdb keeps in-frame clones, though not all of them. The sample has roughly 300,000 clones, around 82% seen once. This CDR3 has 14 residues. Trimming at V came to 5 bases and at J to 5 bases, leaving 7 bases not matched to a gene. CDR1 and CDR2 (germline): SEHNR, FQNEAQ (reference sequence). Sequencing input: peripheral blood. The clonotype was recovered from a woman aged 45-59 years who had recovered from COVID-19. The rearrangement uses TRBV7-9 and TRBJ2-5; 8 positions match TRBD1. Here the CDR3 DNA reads TGTGCCAGCAGCACAGGACAGGGTTGGGAGACCCAGTACTTC. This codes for CASSTGQGWETQYF.